Each of the 2 T cell receptor beta chains below was sequenced from the same sample in a study of T cells in narcolepsy. Repertoires were generated with immunoSEQ multiplex PCR, while TCRdb's copy carries only in-frame clones and drops some. The repertoire holds around 32,000 clones, with roughly four fifths as singletons. The sequenced material came from memory (CD45RA-) CD4+ T cells from blood. The origin of the receptors is a human donor in good health.

V and J are TRBV28 and TRBJ1-1; D unclear. The length of the CDR3 is 12 residues. Germline V lookup: CDR1 MDHEN, CDR2 SYDVKM. Deletions cut 4 bases from V and 7 bases from J, with 10 bases between. The CDR3 DNA sequence: TGTGCCAGCAGTTACGGTGTCATTGAAGCTTTCTTT. It is translated as CASSYGVIEAFF.

J is TRBJ2-5 and V is TRBV28; weak D call: TRBD2 (6 bases). CDR1 MDHEN and CDR2 SYDVKM come from the germline V gene. CDR3 length equals 13 residues. Trimming cost V 5 bases and J 5 bases, with 12 bases left between them. DNA of the CDR3: TGTGCCAGCAGTAGCGGGCTTCGGGAGACCCAGTACTTC. Protein product: CASSSGLRETQYF.